This T cell receptor (beta chain) originates from a study of blood T cell repertoires in COVID-19. Profiled with immunoSEQ multiplex PCR; TCRdb holds only in-frame clones, not every one. This table holds around 180,000 clones, roughly 88% found once. Germline V gene data show CDR1 as ENHRY and CDR2 as SYGVKD. The CDR3 totals 14 residues. After removal of 4 bases from V and 3 bases from J, the junction contained 3 bases not matched to a gene. This TCR derives from a woman aged 25 to 45 with acute or convalescent COVID-19. The chain is built from TRBV10-3 and TRBJ2-1, with TRBD2 matching over 7 bases. Sequencing was done on a sample of peripheral blood. The CDR3 sequence is CAISGAGRYNEQFF. The DNA for the CDR3 is TGTGCCATCAGTGGAGCGGGGCGCTACAATGAGCAGTTCTTC.